This TCR beta chain was sequenced during a study of blood T cells in healthy people across ages. Whole-study results and caveats: Estimated diversity, derived from one million T cells, was regarded as an underestimate.

The second PCR ran about 6 to 12 cycles with a sample-barcoded 5' primer and J-beta primers. A template-switch adaptor containing 12 random nucleotides labeled each cDNA molecule. TCRdb analysed the 5' RACE reads with MiXCR anew, one entry per CDR3 protein. Here the sample spans over a million distinct CDR3 sequences, more than 40% being singletons. Each sample had at least 6.5 million PBMCs isolated. The V segment lost 0 bases and the J segment 2 bases; nucleotides outside the gene matches: 11. Germline CDR1 and CDR2: DFQATT and SNEGSKA (reference sequence). The CDR3 loop spans 17 amino acids. In regard to this clonotype: Its antigen is still unknown.

Sequencing input: blood. The rearrangement joins TRBV20-1 to TRBJ1-2; TRBD1 matches 8 bases. The sequence was collected from a woman aged 60-75 years in good health. The CDR3 sequence: CSARESTGTGLNYGYTF. The CDR3 DNA sequence: TGCAGTGCTAGAGAGTCAACCGGGACAGGACTAAACTATGGCTACACCTTC.